The 17 T cell receptor beta chains reported below all come from one sample, sequenced in a study of blood T cell repertoires in COVID-19. Sequenced by immunoSEQ multiplex PCR; TCRdb stores in-frame clones only, minus some. The data contain tens of thousands of clones, around four fifths of them seen just once; the ten biggest clones take up roughly 3.2%. The sequenced material came from peripheral blood. The receptors originated from a man aged 50 to 59 with acute or convalescent COVID-19.

The chain has TRBV2 and TRBJ1-4; 8 positions match TRBD1. Germline CDR1 and CDR2: SNHLY and FYNNEI. The CDR3 is 15 amino acids. Trimming removed 4 bases from V and 7 bases from J; junction bases left unmatched: 8. DNA of the CDR3: TGTGCCAGCAGTGCCCGACAGGGGAGGGGTGAAAAACTGTTTTTT. Residues: CASSARQGRGEKLFF.

V is TRBV18 and J is TRBJ1-5; D gene ambiguous. The CDR3 covers 12 residues. Germline CDR1 and CDR2: KGHSH and LQKENI. V lost 5 bases, J lost 5 bases, and 7 bases lay in between. CDR3 sequence reads: CASSAPDQPQHF. CDR3 nucleotide sequence: TGTGCCAGCTCAGCCCCAGATCAGCCCCAGCATTTT.

This chain uses TRBV5-4 with TRBJ1-5; 7 bases fit TRBD1. Germline CDR1 SGHNT, CDR2 YYREEE (reference sequence). V shed 5 bases and J 1 base; nucleotides not matched to a gene: 6. This CDR3 has 15 residues. The CDR3 loop reads CASRTWGQSNQPQHF. DNA of the CDR3: TGTGCCAGCAGGACTTGGGGACAGAGCAATCAGCCCCAGCATTTT.

This clone occurred a few times. The rearrangement links TRBV6-5 to TRBJ1-1, with TRBD1 matching over 8 bases. Germline-derived CDR1 and CDR2 are MNHEY and SVGAGI. This CDR3 spans 15 amino acids. Trimming removed 7 bases from V and 1 base from J; junction bases left unmatched: 8. This CDR3 is CASTGTGLPNTEAFF. The CDR3 DNA follows: TGTGCCAGCACTGGGACAGGTTTACCGAACACTGAAGCTTTCTTT.

The gene calls are TRBV10-3 and TRBJ2-2; D is possibly TRBD2 (7 bases). Germline V lookup: CDR1 ENHRY, CDR2 SYGVKD. CDR3 length: 16 amino acids. V was trimmed by 7 bases and J by 3 bases, leaving 18 bases between them. In DNA form, the CDR3 reads TGTGCCATCACAGCCCTGGGGGGGCGGGACACCGGGGAGCTGTTTTTT. Residues: CAITALGGRDTGELFF.

This clone was seen a handful of times. V and J are TRBV11-2 and TRBJ2-7; D call uncertain. This CDR3 is built from 12 residues. Germline V gives CDR1 SGHAT, CDR2 FQNNGV. Between the trimmed V and J ends, which lost 5 bases and 3 bases, there was a span of 8 bases. CDR3 in amino acids: CASSPTYYEQYF. The CDR3 nucleotides are TGTGCCAGCAGCCCTACTTACTACGAGCAGTACTTC.

The chain links TRBV30 to TRBJ1-2; tentative D call: TRBD1 (6 bases). This CDR3 is 13 amino acids long. V lost 4 bases, J lost 5 bases, and 14 bases lay in between. Germline V gene sequence: CDR1 GTSNPN, CDR2 SVGIG (reference sequence). The CDR3 DNA sequence: TGTGCCTGGAAATTACAGGGTGCATATGGCTACACCTTC. Protein sequence: CAWKLQGAYGYTF.

The chain has TRBV5-1 and TRBJ2-3; 9 bases are shared with TRBD2. Germline V CDR1 and CDR2: SGHRS, YFSETQ. Trimming at V came to 4 bases and at J to 5 bases, leaving 14 bases not matched to a gene. The CDR3 is 17 residues long. CDR3 in amino acids: CASSAATVAGGRDTQYF. DNA for the CDR3: TGCGCCAGCAGCGCCGCCACTGTGGCGGGGGGGCGAGATACGCAGTATTTT. Drawing the rest from reference TRBV5-1 and TRBJ2-3, the complete variable domain is KAGVTQTPRYLIKTRGQQVTLSCSPISGHRSVSWYQQTPGQGLQFLFEYFSETQRNKGNFPGRFSGRQFSNSRSEMNVSTLELGDSALYLCASSAATVAGGRDTQYFGPGTRLTVL.

In its sample, this clone was seen once. This chain joins TRBV30 and TRBJ2-3, with TRBD2 identical over 12 bases. With V trimmed by 0 bases and J by 3 bases, 7 bases remained unmatched. Looked up from germline, CDR1 is GTSNPN and CDR2 is SVGIG (reference sequence). The CDR3 runs 17 residues. The CDR3 region has the DNA TGTGCCTGGAGTGTTCGTGCTAGCGGGAGGGCTACAGATACGCAGTATTTT. Amino acids: CAWSVRASGRATDTQYF. Full variable domain (outside the CDR3, taken from reference TRBV30 and TRBJ2-3): SQTIHQWPATLVQPVGSPLSLECTVEGTSNPNLYWYRQAAGRGLQLLFYSVGIGQISSEVPQNLSASRPQDRQFILSSKKLLLSDSGFYLCAWSVRASGRATDTQYFGPGTRLTVL.

The rearrangement uses TRBV11-2 and TRBJ2-1; TRBD1 agrees at 10 bases. After removal of 6 bases from V and 2 bases from J, the junction contained 4 bases not matched to a gene. This CDR3 is 15 amino acids long. Germline CDR1 reads SGHAT; CDR2 reads FQNNGV. The CDR3 DNA sequence: TGTGCCAGCAGATCCGGGACAGGGGCCTACAATGAGCAGTTCTTC. As protein: CASRSGTGAYNEQFF.

The J gene is TRBJ2-1, the V gene TRBV19; the match to TRBD2 covers 11 bases. Germline V gene lookup returns CDR1 LNHDA and CDR2 SQIVND (reference sequence). With 4 bases clipped from V and 5 bases from J, the junction kept 10 bases outside the gene matches. CDR3 length: 17 residues. The CDR3 loop is CASSTLLAGGRDNEQFF. CDR3 DNA sequence: TGTGCCAGTAGTACCCTTTTAGCGGGAGGGCGAGACAATGAGCAGTTCTTC.

This chain links TRBV6-5 with TRBJ1-1; D ambiguous. The CDR3 contains 12 residues. The V end was cut by 5 bases, the J end by 6 bases, with 10 bases between. Germline assignment: CDR1 MNHEY and CDR2 SVGAGI. CDR3 in DNA: TGTGCCAGCAGTACGAGACAAGCTGAAGCTTTCTTT. Translated: CASSTRQAEAFF.

The chain combines TRBV6-1 with TRBJ1-1, with TRBD1 identical over 8 bases. With 3 bases clipped from V and 2 bases from J, the junction kept 2 bases outside the gene matches. Germline CDR1 is MNHNS and CDR2 is SASEGT. The CDR3 is 14 amino acids. CDR3 sequence reads: CASSDRGRNTEAFF. CDR3 bases: TGTGCCAGCAGTGACAGGGGGCGAAACACTGAAGCTTTCTTT.

The V and J genes are TRBV19 and TRBJ2-1; 7 nucleotides match TRBD2. CDR1 is LNHDA, CDR2 SQIVND, per germline (reference sequence). V trimming: 7 bases; J trimming: 5 bases; junction bases outside the gene matches: 17. This CDR3 has 17 amino acids. The CDR3 region has the DNA TGTGCCAGTACCCGGGGTCTAGCGGCAATCCGAAACAATGAGCAGTTCTTC. Its translation: CASTRGLAAIRNNEQFF.

This sequence joins TRBV29-1 and TRBJ1-2; D may be TRBD1 (5 bases). Trimming removed 0 bases at V and 5 bases at J, with 16 bases between. Germline CDR1 reads SQVTM; CDR2 reads ANQGSEA. The CDR3 covers 15 residues. The CDR3 bases are TGCAGCGTTGAAGATCATTCGGACAATAGATATGGCTACACCTTC. Translating gives CSVEDHSDNRYGYTF.

The chain joins TRBV2 to TRBJ2-7; a possible D gene is TRBD1 (5 bases). Germline values: CDR1 SNHLY, CDR2 FYNNEI. Trimming took 3 bases from V and 0 from J, leaving 6 bases between them. This CDR3 is 13 amino acids long. CDR3 DNA: TGTGCCAGCAGTGAGCAGGGCTCCTACGAGCAGTACTTC. Encoded protein: CASSEQGSYEQYF.

This rearrangement joins TRBV10-3 to TRBJ2-7; D uncertain. The V end lost 0 bases, the J end lost 3 bases, and 9 bases lay between the germline ends. Germline CDR1 is ENHRY and CDR2 is SYGVKD. The CDR3 contains 14 residues. In nucleotides, the CDR3 is TGTGCCATCAGTGAGTCTCCCAGTTACTACGAGCAGTACTTC. Protein sequence: CAISESPSYYEQYF.